This TCR beta chain is from a study of shared clonotypes between healthy human individuals. Naive CD8 cells lacked CD45RO and underwent positive selection for CCR7, leaving out terminally differentiated effector memory CD45RA+ cells. Trimming cost V 5 bases and J 11 bases; bases outside gene matches: 7. Germline CDR1 is PRHDT and CDR2 is FYEKMQ (reference sequence). This CDR3 has 13 amino acids. Overall study findings and caveats: Sample collection involved blood only; tissue repertoires are likely different. Clonotypes which were not shared had lower generation probabilities than clonotypes that all four donors shared.

Sequencing used immunoSEQ multiplex PCR; TCRdb keeps in-frame clones, though not all of them. The sample shows 2 million to 2.5 million clones, about 94% of them seen only once. As to this clone: Its antigen is unidentified.

The source material was naive CD8+ T cells sorted from blood. This sequence originates from a man aged 18 to 29 in good health. V gene TRBV13 combines with J gene TRBJ1-1; 11 bases map to TRBD1. The CDR3 here is CASSTWDRGTAFF. CDR3 nucleotides: TGTGCCAGCAGCACCTGGGACAGGGGGACGGCTTTCTTT.